Detailed here is one T cell receptor beta chain. It has no known antigen specificity. No quality values exist for individual bases; no much larger clone is one base distant. Donors were healthy HIV-negative adults with no recently reported acute infections or vaccinations. Only Caucasian adults living in Nashville, Tennessee, USA were represented among the donors. CD4+ T cells were enriched by magnetic negative selection; naive cells were then positively selected on CD45RA, and the negative fraction formed the memory subset. After blood collection by leukapheresis, PBMCs were isolated using Ficoll-Histopaque density gradient centrifugation and then cryopreserved in the vapor phase of liquid nitrogen. Analytical flow cytometry was used to check the purity and quantity of every magnetically sorted T cell population. Genomic DNA was isolated from each sorted fraction and quantified by UV absorbance on a Nanodrop 2000c.

These data belong to a study of shared clonotypes between healthy human individuals (dated by TCRdb to the early 2020s). Study-wide context: The cohort included a few men and a couple of women between 18 and 49 years of age. For each donor, CD4 naive and CD4 memory were each given three plates, CD8 naive was given two plates, and CD8 memory was given one plate. To estimate repertoire size and how much clonotype sharing occurs between individuals, the study deeply sequenced the blood TCR repertoires of about 5 healthy adults. Different laboratories and diverse techniques were used to prepare libraries and sequence TCR repertoires, to increase sequencing depth and limit assay-specific biases. Each donor's leukapheresis produced roughly between roughly 0.9 and 9 billion PBMCs. What the work shows at the level of the full study, not this receptor alone: Sampling was limited to blood, and TCR repertoires in tissue likely differ from TCR repertoires in blood. Incomplete sequencing was indicated by rarefaction of sorted-subset datasets, despite the large sequencing depth. Pairwise subsampling indicated that sequencing depth was expected to affect the degree of clonotype sharing among donors. About 5% of naive CD4, 3.5% of naive CD8, roughly 2.4% of memory CD4, and approximately 0.39% of memory CD8 clonotypes were shared across several donors. The genetic and exposure-history diversity represented was limited by the small number of donors. Higher generation probabilities were observed for clonotypes shared by all four sorted-subset donors than for non-shared clonotypes. Estimated clonotype richness was generally larger for naive than for memory subsets.

Trimming at the junction amounts to 6 bases on V and 7 bases on J, and the germline ends lie 9 bases apart. CDR1 and CDR2 were assigned from the germline V gene as MNHNS and SASEGT. There are 12 amino acids in the CDR3, from cysteine to phenylalanine inclusive. This entry keeps only the CDR3 DNA: 36 bases, framed from base 1. TCR CDR3 regions were amplified from genomic DNA by multiplex PCR using the deep immunoSEQ assay. Extracted genomic DNA from each cell subset was spread evenly across all wells of several immunoSEQ 96-well plates, with each plate serving as a replicate. For sorted subsets, around 0.2 ug genomic DNA, equal to 25,000 to 35,000 T cell genomes, was loaded into each replicate PCR. Purified libraries were quantified with a Qubit 3.0 fluorometer, sized on a Bioanalyzer 2100, and re-quantified with the KAPA Library Quantification kit. A separate single-read 150-cycle Illumina NextSeq 550 flow cell was used to sequence each immunoSEQ 96-well plate. In the original analysis: Because the immunoSEQ output included only junctional sequences and no quality scores, the filtering could not be the same as the filtering used for full-length reads. Sequences were annotated with PyIR, a Python wrapper for IgBLAST v1.9, using IMGT germline references to assign V/J genes and CDR3. Reads with weak V/J assignments (E-value above 1e-6), missing CDR3, stop codons, out-of-frame junctions, or ambiguous translated residues were removed. V3J clonotypes were defined as sequences sharing the same inferred V gene, J gene, and CDR3 amino acid sequence. To compute the percentage overlap between repertoires, the number of shared unique clonotypes was divided by the size of the smaller repertoire. RTK rarefaction, the Chao1 estimator, and Recon v2.1 estimates of unobserved clonotypes were used to assess repertoire richness. Generation probabilities for all TCRbeta clonotypes obtained by the gDNA method from a handful of donors were computed using OLGA. The table was pulled from immuneACCESS by TCRdb, which kept in-frame rearrangements only. Such tables lose some clones; where checked, under half of the loss comes from unresolved V genes, and the rest has no known cause. V, J and clone size derive from that table, while D and trimming were established from the DNA sequence. The sample includes about 340,000 clones, with 70% to 75% observed a single time. The top ten clonotypes cover around 9.3% of the sample.

The chain uses TRBV6-1 and TRBJ1-4, with the D gene too uncertain to name. This sequence originates from a man younger than 45 in good health. Sequenced material: memory CD4+ T cells sorted from blood. The cell subset or site label for this specimen denotes: CD45RA-negative fraction. The CDR3: CASRGAREKLFF. The nucleotide sequence is TGTGCCAGCAGGGGAGCGCGTGAAAAACTGTTTTTT.